These 16 T cell receptor beta chains originate from one sample sequenced in a study of cytotoxic CD8 clonotypes in ibrutinib-treated CLL. The data were produced by immunoSEQ multiplex PCR, yet TCRdb's version contains in-frame clones alone and is incomplete. The sample yields under 300,000 clones, roughly 70% seen once. Sequencing was performed on PBMCs, taken after 24 months of ibrutinib treatment. The source is a human donor with chronic lymphocytic leukemia.

CDR3 nucleotide sequence: TGTGCCAGCAGTTGGCCCGGTGGGACAGAGTACTTC. Its protein product is CASSWPGGTEYF. This chain links TRBV27 with TRBJ2-4; 7 nucleotides agree with TRBD1. V was clipped by 4 bases and J by 14 bases; unmatched bases: 8. CDR1 and CDR2 (germline): MNHEY, SMNVEV (reference sequence). The CDR3 is made up of 12 amino acids.

In DNA, the CDR3 is TGCGCCAGCAGCCAAGACTCAGCGGGAGGGCCAGATACGCAGTATTTT. Residues: CASSQDSAGGPDTQYF. The chain is built from TRBV4-1 and TRBJ2-3; TRBD2 matches at 10 bases. This CDR3 contains 16 residues. V gave up 0 bases and J gave up 4 bases; unmatched junction bases: 4. Germline V gene data show CDR1 as MGHRA and CDR2 as YSYEKL.

The chain uses TRBV6-5 and TRBJ1-5, with D unresolved. The V gene lost 6 bases and the J gene lost 4 bases, with 4 bases spanning the gap. Germline CDR1 reads MNHEY; CDR2 reads SVGAGI. There are 11 residues in the CDR3. In DNA, the CDR3 is TGTGCCAGCAGCCATAATCAGCCCCAGCATTTT. Its protein product is CASSHNQPQHF.

The chain joins TRBV5-1 to TRBJ1-2; 11 nucleotides agree with TRBD1. The germline V gene encodes CDR1 SGHRS and CDR2 YFSETQ. This CDR3 contains 14 residues. The trim removed 4 bases at V and 7 bases at J, leaving 6 bases unmatched. The CDR3 reads CASSIAGTGGGYTF. Here the CDR3 DNA reads TGCGCCAGCAGCATCGCCGGGACAGGGGGTGGCTACACCTTC.

The chain joins TRBV4-2 to TRBJ2-7; 15 positions match TRBD2. The ends lost 1 base at V and 6 bases at J; junction bases unmatched: 1. This CDR3 has 15 residues. Germline lookup yields CDR1 LGHNA and CDR2 YNFKEQ. CDR3 in amino acids: CASSQGGLAGGEQYF. The CDR3 DNA sequence: TGTGCCAGCAGCCAAGGGGGACTAGCGGGAGGCGAGCAGTACTTC.

The chain has TRBV5-1 and TRBJ1-2; 8 bases map to TRBD1. The CDR3 sequence is 14 residues long. The trim removed 3 bases at V and 6 bases at J, leaving 7 bases unmatched. The germline CDR1 and CDR2 sequences are SGHRS and YFSETQ. DNA for the CDR3: TGCGCCAGCAGCTCCGGACAGGGTGACAATGGCTACACCTTC. It encodes CASSSGQGDNGYTF.

A few counts support this clone. The chain carries TRBV19 and TRBJ1-2; D ambiguous. V lost 1 base, J lost 0 bases, and 9 bases lay in between. In germline, CDR1 is LNHDA, CDR2 SQIVND (reference sequence). The CDR3 consists of 15 residues. The CDR3 bases are TGTGCCAGTAGTATAGGTCCGGCAGCTAACTATGGCTACACCTTC. It codes for CASSIGPAANYGYTF.

The sample holds a few counts of this clone. Written as DNA, the CDR3 is TGTGCCAGCAGCCAAGAGGCGGGCACAGATACGCAGTATTTT. As protein: CASSQEAGTDTQYF. V gene TRBV4-2 combines with J gene TRBJ2-3; D ambiguous. Trimming pared 0 bases from V and 1 base from J, leaving 5 bases between. The V gene's germline CDR1 is LGHNA and CDR2 YNFKEQ. The CDR3 has 14 amino acids.

The chain uses TRBV9 and TRBJ2-6, with D uncertain. Germline assignment: CDR1 SGDLS and CDR2 YYNGEE. V dropped 3 bases and J dropped 0 bases, with 13 bases sitting between them. This CDR3 region has 17 residues. CDR3 loop: CASSAWVSNSGANVLTF. For the CDR3, the DNA is TGTGCCAGCAGCGCGTGGGTCTCCAACTCTGGGGCCAACGTCCTGACTTTC.

The chain links TRBV27 to TRBJ2-2; D not resolved. This CDR3 spans 13 amino acids. Trimming left V 2 bases short and J 5 bases short, with 6 bases between. Germline CDR1 MNHEY, CDR2 SMNVEV (reference sequence). The CDR3 region has the DNA TGTGCCAGCAGTTTAAGAGCTACCGGGGAGCTGTTTTTT. Translating it yields CASSLRATGELFF.

DNA for the CDR3: TGTGCCAGCAGCAACTCCGGGACAGGGGGTACTGAAGCTTTCTTT. This gives the protein CASSNSGTGGTEAFF. This chain links TRBV7-8 with TRBJ1-1; 11 bases match TRBD1. This CDR3 comprises 15 residues. The germline V gene encodes CDR1 SGHVS and CDR2 FQNEAQ. V lost 5 bases to trimming and J lost 5 bases; unmatched junction nucleotides: 7.

Note on this clone: An end of the junction does not agree with germline; a read error may underlie this. The rearrangement uses TRBV5-1 and TRBJ2-1; TRBD2 agrees at 9 bases. CDR1 is SGHRS and CDR2 is YFSETQ in the germline V gene. The CDR3 covers 15 residues. The CDR3 DNA reads as TGCGCCAGCAGCCCTAGCGGGGAGTCCTTCAATGAGCAGTTCTTC. This encodes CASSPSGESFNEQFF.

This chain uses TRBV5-4 with TRBJ2-5; perhaps TRBD1 as D (6 bases). This CDR3 has 14 residues. Per germline, CDR1 SGHNT and CDR2 YYREEE (reference sequence). The V and J ends lost 0 bases and 5 bases respectively, with 11 bases between them. DNA of the CDR3: TGTGCCAGCAGCTTGGACAGGGTGAAGGAGACCCAGTACTTC. Translated, it gives CASSLDRVKETQYF.

The chain recombines TRBV19 with TRBJ1-3, with TRBD1 as a possible D gene (6 bases). V lost 5 bases to trimming and J lost 4 bases, with 12 bases between them. The CDR3 loop spans 14 amino acids. From germline, CDR1 is LNHDA and CDR2 SQIVND (reference sequence). The DNA of the CDR3 is TGTGCCAGTAGTGCCTGGGGGGCAGGAAACACCATATATTTT. This codes for CASSAWGAGNTIYF.

The chain links TRBV29-1 to TRBJ2-4, with D uncertain. The germline V and J ends were trimmed by 0 bases and 4 bases, with 10 bases remaining between them. The CDR3 extends over 14 amino acids. Germline CDR1 is SQVTM and CDR2 is ANQGSEA. CDR3 region: CSVEDFNRKNIQYF. DNA of the CDR3: TGCAGCGTTGAAGATTTCAACCGAAAAAACATTCAGTACTTC.

This clone was picked up a small number of times. The V gene is TRBV28, the J gene TRBJ1-5; 8 bases are shared with TRBD1. This CDR3 is built from 17 residues. After removal of 6 bases from V and 3 bases from J, the junction contained 13 bases not matched to a gene. Per germline, CDR1 MDHEN and CDR2 SYDVKM. The CDR3 DNA reads TGTGCCAGCAGCCCTAACAGGGGGGCTCTCCCCAATCAGCCCCAGCATTTT. It specifies CASSPNRGALPNQPQHF.